These T cell receptor beta chains were read from a single sample in a study of cytomegalovirus exposure and HLA in healthy donors. TCRdb's copy holds only in-frame clones and misses some; the assay was immunoSEQ multiplex PCR. The sample lists about 220,000 clones, just over 90% seen once, with 1% to 1.2% in the top ten. The sequenced sample consisted of PBMCs. These receptors all stem from a woman aged 18-29 years in good health and CMV-seronegative. Each CDR3 is given with its conserved first and last residue. The order of the fields is CDR3 length, J gene, V gene, CDR3 protein.

CDR3 length: 15
J gene: TRBJ2-2
V gene: TRBV6-4
CDR3 protein: CASSPSRGYTGELFF

CDR3 length: 17
J gene: TRBJ2-2
V gene: TRBV11-3
CDR3 protein: CASSFTGTGVNTGELFF

CDR3 length: 18
J gene: TRBJ1-1
V gene: TRBV5-1
CDR3 protein: CASSLVILRGQKPTEAFF

CDR3 length: 16
J gene: TRBJ1-2
V gene: TRBV6-4
CDR3 protein: CASSAQGAGTASGYTF

CDR3 length: 14
J gene: TRBJ2-7
V gene: TRBV4-1
CDR3 protein: CASSQVGSGHEQYF

CDR3 length: 17
J gene: TRBJ1-2
V gene: TRBV28
CDR3 protein: CASSSGAGGPEGYGYTF

CDR3 length: 15
J gene: TRBJ1-1
V gene: TRBV5-1
CDR3 protein: CASSGTGGGGTEAFF

CDR3 length: 18
J gene: TRBJ2-1
V gene: TRBV11-2
CDR3 protein: CASSLYAVGLASNNEQFF

CDR3 length: 14
J gene: TRBJ2-7
V gene: TRBV11-3
CDR3 protein: CASSRTRSSYEQYF

CDR3 length: 15
J gene: TRBJ1-1
V gene: TRBV30
CDR3 protein: CAWSPRQGMNTEAFF

CDR3 length: 15
J gene: TRBJ2-7
V gene: TRBV27
CDR3 protein: CASRGRGTGVYEQYF

CDR3 length: 13
J gene: TRBJ2-7
V gene: TRBV6-5
CDR3 protein: CATQGPGPGKQYF

CDR3 length: 13
J gene: TRBJ2-7
V gene: TRBV5-5
CDR3 protein: CASSLRDGYEQYF

CDR3 length: 16
J gene: TRBJ2-7
V gene: TRBV7-6
CDR3 protein: CASSLGPSGSSYEQYF

CDR3 length: 13
J gene: TRBJ1-2
V gene: TRBV5-1
CDR3 protein: CASSLQGATGYTF

CDR3 length: 13
J gene: TRBJ2-3
V gene: TRBV30
CDR3 protein: CAWSKGAWDTQYF

CDR3 length: 13
J gene: TRBJ2-7
V gene: TRBV7-3
CDR3 protein: CASSFDRAYEQYF

CDR3 length: 17
J gene: TRBJ2-1
V gene: TRBV25-1
CDR3 protein: CASSGLLGAYPNNEQFF

CDR3 length: 13
J gene: TRBJ1-5
V gene: TRBV14
CDR3 protein: CASSQEGDQPQHF

CDR3 length: 14
J gene: TRBJ2-7
V gene: TRBV5-4
CDR3 protein: CASSPRLAGSEQYF

CDR3 length: 16
J gene: TRBJ2-1
V gene: TRBV7-2
CDR3 protein: CASTPQSGRPYNEQFF

CDR3 length: 12
J gene: TRBJ1-1
V gene: TRBV19
CDR3 protein: CASTREFTEAFF

CDR3 length: 15
J gene: TRBJ2-5
V gene: TRBV5-1
CDR3 protein: CASSTTGGGEETQYF

CDR3 length: 16
J gene: TRBJ1-2
V gene: TRBV28
CDR3 protein: CASSLSGVRRGYGYTF

CDR3 length: 13
J gene: TRBJ1-2
V gene: TRBV28
CDR3 protein: CASSLSGEYGYTF

CDR3 length: 16
J gene: TRBJ1-4
V gene: TRBV18
CDR3 protein: CASSPGGAGSNEKLFF

CDR3 length: 12
J gene: TRBJ1-2
V gene: TRBV25-1
CDR3 protein: CASGRGRDGYTF

CDR3 length: 12
J gene: TRBJ1-1
V gene: TRBV19
CDR3 protein: CASTAERRAAFF

CDR3 length: 18
J gene: TRBJ2-2
V gene: TRBV5-1
CDR3 protein: CASSLDRIGRRGTGELFF

CDR3 length: 16
J gene: TRBJ2-7
V gene: TRBV10-3
CDR3 protein: CATLSGTSGDTYEQYF

CDR3 length: 16
J gene: TRBJ1-6
V gene: TRBV7-9
CDR3 protein: CASSPSGTGYNSPLHF

CDR3 length: 16
J gene: TRBJ2-2
V gene: TRBV7-2
CDR3 protein: CASSPRGAGASGELFF

CDR3 length: 13
J gene: TRBJ1-3
V gene: TRBV19
CDR3 protein: CASSYLAGNTIYF

CDR3 length: 13
J gene: TRBJ1-2
V gene: TRBV2
CDR3 protein: CASKAGGDYGYTF

CDR3 length: 14
J gene: TRBJ1-5
V gene: TRBV5-6
CDR3 protein: CASSLAGGGQPQHF

CDR3 length: 12
J gene: TRBJ1-1
V gene: TRBV15
CDR3 protein: CATGDRVSEAFF

CDR3 length: 21
J gene: TRBJ2-1
V gene: TRBV30
CDR3 protein: CAWSVLVSPSGITKAYNEQFF

CDR3 length: 14
J gene: TRBJ2-1
V gene: TRBV28
CDR3 protein: CASRGQGSYNEQFF

CDR3 length: 16
J gene: TRBJ1-3
V gene: TRBV2
CDR3 protein: CASTRGGETYTNTIYF

CDR3 length: 17
J gene: TRBJ1-3
V gene: TRBV7-9
CDR3 protein: CASRSQGTVSPGNTIYF

CDR3 length: 14
J gene: TRBJ2-5
V gene: TRBV5-4
CDR3 protein: CASSLGGQVETQYF

CDR3 length: 13
J gene: TRBJ1-1
V gene: TRBV27
CDR3 protein: CASSRGTGAEAFF

CDR3 length: 14
J gene: TRBJ2-7
V gene: TRBV19
CDR3 protein: CASSSGLPTSEQYF

CDR3 length: 13
J gene: TRBJ1-4
V gene: TRBV19
CDR3 protein: CASSGTGGEKLFF

CDR3 length: 8
J gene: TRBJ1-2
V gene: TRBV20-1
CDR3 protein: CSAPGYTF

CDR3 length: 16
J gene: TRBJ2-1
V gene: TRBV7-8
CDR3 protein: CASSLVLPETKNEQFF

CDR3 length: 18
J gene: TRBJ2-7
V gene: TRBV6-1
CDR3 protein: CASSEPGFARDSSYEQYF

CDR3 length: 15
J gene: TRBJ2-1
V gene: TRBV5-1
CDR3 protein: CASSPHSGSMNEQFF

CDR3 length: 18
J gene: TRBJ2-1
V gene: TRBV12-5
CDR3 protein: CASGLVTSGRTRANEQFF

CDR3 length: 13
J gene: TRBJ2-7
V gene: TRBV29-1
CDR3 protein: CSVVLGDKYEQYF

CDR3 length: 15
J gene: TRBJ2-7
V gene: TRBV28
CDR3 protein: CASSLSGSSLYEQYF

CDR3 length: 18
J gene: TRBJ2-6
V gene: TRBV6-1
CDR3 protein: CASSGTSGPRPGANVLTF

CDR3 length: 13
J gene: TRBJ1-1
V gene: TRBV2
CDR3 protein: CASREGQGTEAFF

CDR3 length: 17
J gene: TRBJ1-4
V gene: TRBV5-6
CDR3 protein: CASSLVKGSGRNEKLFF

CDR3 length: 14
J gene: TRBJ1-1
V gene: TRBV7-9
CDR3 protein: CASNRPDTNTEAFF

CDR3 length: 14
J gene: TRBJ2-5
V gene: TRBV4-2
CDR3 protein: CASSQDEGAKTQYF

CDR3 length: 17
J gene: TRBJ1-1
V gene: TRBV30
CDR3 protein: CAWSAGTGNTMNTEAFF

CDR3 length: 15
J gene: TRBJ1-1
V gene: TRBV2
CDR3 protein: CASSDGGAMNTEAFF